This TCR beta chain is drawn from a study of cytomegalovirus exposure and HLA in healthy donors. Looking at the study overall: Most genotyped donors, roughly 83% of about 400, had Caucasian-associated genetic ancestry. Points from the study as a whole: Per a prior analysis, the majority of TCR beta V segments were productive roughly 87% or roughly 30% of the time.

The V and J ends lost 4 bases and 10 bases respectively, with 8 bases between them. Looked up from germline, CDR1 is ENHRY and CDR2 is SYGVKD. The CDR3 covers 11 residues. In the PCR, 60 Vbeta and 13 Jbeta primers were used. Method: immunoSEQ multiplex PCR; TCRdb's copy keeps in-frame clones and lacks some. The sample lists roughly 98,000 clones; 75% to 80% were seen once. This clone was counted once. Its antigen is not identified. The specimen was PBMCs. This chain uses TRBV10-3 with TRBJ2-1; D is unresolved. The clonotype was recovered from a female donor in good health and CMV-seronegative. The CDR3 DNA sequence: TGTGCCATCAGTGGAGGAGCGGAGCAGTTCTTC. Protein: CAISGGAEQFF.